The 32 T cell receptor beta chains below were found in one sample sequenced in a study of cytomegalovirus exposure and HLA in healthy donors. The PCR ran on 60 Vbeta and 13 Jbeta primers. Sequenced by immunoSEQ multiplex PCR; TCRdb stores in-frame clones only, minus some. Of around 150,000 clones listed, roughly three quarters are singletons. Sequences were obtained from PBMCs. The receptor source for this set is a man younger than 45 in good health and CMV-seronegative.

This sequence joins TRBV7-2 and TRBJ2-7, with 9 bases identical to TRBD1. The junction had 8 bases not matched to a gene; V was cut back by 2 bases and J by 6 bases. The CDR3 has 15 amino acids. The germline gives CDR1 SGHTA, CDR2 FQGNSA. The CDR3 region is CASSLMGTGSLEQYF. CDR3 nucleotide sequence: TGTGCCAGCAGCTTAATGGGGACAGGGAGCCTCGAGCAGTACTTC.

This chain links TRBV28 with TRBJ1-5, with D hard to call. This CDR3 has 12 amino acids. The V end lost 8 bases, the J end lost 0 bases, and 5 bases lay between the germline ends. The germline V gene encodes CDR1 MDHEN and CDR2 SYDVKM. CDR3 region: CASGLSNQPQHF. Written as DNA, the CDR3 is TGTGCCAGCGGGCTTAGCAATCAGCCCCAGCATTTT.

This chain uses TRBV21-1 with TRBJ1-2; the table assigns TRBD1, which was not confirmed against the DNA. TRBV21-1 has pseudogene status. The CDR3 extends over 15 amino acids. The CDR3 spells CASSKRRDRGNGYTF. The DNA for the CDR3 is TGTGCCAGCAGCAAACGGAGGGACAGGGGAAATGGCTACACCTTC.

V is TRBV27 and J is TRBJ1-1; D not resolved. Germline assignment: CDR1 MNHEY and CDR2 SMNVEV (reference sequence). This CDR3 region has 14 residues. V lost 8 bases, J lost 4 bases, and 17 bases lay in between. CDR3 in DNA: TGTGCCAGCGGTTCCCGGGAAGGGTTCACTGAAGCTTTCTTT. This sequence encodes CASGSREGFTEAFF.

In its sample, this clone was seen a few times. The chain joins TRBV6-6 to TRBJ1-5; a possible D gene is TRBD1 (6 bases). Trimming pared 7 bases from V and 5 bases from J, leaving 15 bases between. CDR3 size: 14 residues. The germline CDR1 and CDR2 sequences are MNHNY and SVGAGI (reference sequence). The CDR3 protein is CASNNRDTHQPQHF. In nucleotides, the CDR3 is TGTGCCAGCAATAACCGGGACACCCATCAGCCCCAGCATTTT.

About this clone itself: At one end, the junction sequence differs from germline, possibly due to a read error. The chain employs TRBV30 and TRBJ2-5; a possible D gene is TRBD2 (5 bases). This CDR3 contains 11 residues. Germline loops: CDR1 GTSNPN, CDR2 SVGIG (reference sequence). In DNA, the CDR3 is TGTGCCTGGAGTGGAGGGCCCGGTGTTCACTTC. Protein: CAWSGGPGVHF. The complete variable domain, with remaining parts taken from reference TRBV30 and TRBJ2-5, reads SQTIHQWPATLVQPVGSPLSLECTVEGTSNPNLYWYRQAAGRGLQLLFYSVGIGQISSEVPQNLSASRPQDRQFILSSKKLLLSDSGFYLCAWSGGPGVHFGPGTRLLVL.

This clone has only one observation. This chain links TRBV7-9 with TRBJ1-4; 7 positions match TRBD1. The CDR3 contains 16 residues. J was trimmed by 8 bases and V by 5 bases; bases with no gene match: 14. Germline V gene sequence: CDR1 SEHNR, CDR2 FQNEAQ (reference sequence). CDR3 DNA sequence: TGTGCCAGCAGCCCGGCGGGACAGCCGAGTAGGGAAAAACTGTTTTTT. Its protein is CASSPAGQPSREKLFF.

The chain combines TRBV2 with TRBJ1-2; 7 bases are a match to TRBD1. The CDR3 consists of 14 residues. Trimming took 8 bases from V and 6 from J; bases not matched to a gene: 12. Per germline, CDR1 SNHLY and CDR2 FYNNEI. The DNA of the CDR3 is TGTGCCAGCGTAGAGACAGGGCTGGGGGATGGCTACACCTTC. Its translation is CASVETGLGDGYTF.

This chain connects TRBV19 to TRBJ2-5, with 14 bases fitting TRBD2. Trimming took 5 bases from V and 6 from J; bases not matched to a gene: 8. This CDR3 has 16 amino acids. CDR1 and CDR2 (germline): LNHDA, SQIVND (reference sequence). The CDR3 DNA is TGTGCCAGTAGTTCGCCGGGACTAGCGGGAGTACAGACCCAGTACTTC. Translation gives CASSSPGLAGVQTQYF.

The chain combines TRBV25-1 with TRBJ1-5; unclear D gene. Trimming removed 6 bases from V and 7 bases from J, with 22 bases in between. Germline V lookup: CDR1 MGHDK, CDR2 SYGVNS. The CDR3 loop spans 16 amino acids. Written as DNA, the CDR3 is TGTGCCAGCAGGGAACCGCGTCCGGGATTTAGCCAGCCCCAGCATTTT. It is translated as CASREPRPGFSQPQHF.

The chain carries TRBV19 and TRBJ1-2, with TRBD1 identical over 8 bases. The CDR3 sequence is 16 residues long. Germline lookup yields CDR1 LNHDA and CDR2 SQIVND (reference sequence). The V and J ends lost 4 bases and 5 bases, in that order; junction bases with no gene match: 12. This chain's CDR3 is CASSTQRTGRMYGYTF. The CDR3 nucleotides are TGTGCCAGTAGTACCCAGCGGACAGGGCGTATGTATGGCTACACCTTC.

V and J are TRBV11-2 and TRBJ1-1, with a possible D match to TRBD1 (5 bases). Germline V lookup: CDR1 SGHAT, CDR2 FQNNGV. V was cut by 3 bases and J by 11 bases, with 13 bases left in between. The CDR3 is made up of 12 amino acids. The CDR3 DNA reads TGTGCCAGCAGCTTTGGGGGGGGGACGGCTTTCTTT. As protein: CASSFGGGTAFF.

V usage is TRBV18 and J usage is TRBJ2-7; TRBD2 matches at 7 bases. CDR1 is KGHSH, CDR2 LQKENI, per germline. V lost 1 base and J lost 1; bases outside the gene matches: 7. The CDR3 loop spans 16 amino acids. DNA of the CDR3: TGTGCCAGCTCACCACTGGGAGGGACTGCATCCTACGAGCAGTACTTC. It encodes CASSPLGGTASYEQYF. The full variable domain, its missing parts supplied by reference TRBV18 and TRBJ2-7, is NAGVMQNPRHLVRRRGQEARLRCSPMKGHSHVYWYRQLPEEGLKFMVYLQKENIIDESGMPKERFSAEFPKEGPSILRIQQVVRGDSAAYFCASSPLGGTASYEQYFGPGTRLTVT.

This rearrangement joins TRBV7-9 to TRBJ2-7, with a weak D call TRBD1 (6 bases). Trimming removed 0 bases at V and 2 bases at J, with 11 bases between. The germline V gene has CDR1 SEHNR and CDR2 FQNEAQ (reference sequence). This CDR3 region has 15 residues. In nucleotides, the CDR3 is TGTGCCAGCAGCTTAGCACAGGGTGAAGCCTACGAGCAGTACTTC. It translates to CASSLAQGEAYEQYF. Variable domain in full (rest from reference TRBV7-9 and TRBJ2-7): DTGVSQNPRHKITKRGQNVTFRCDPISEHNRLYWYRQTLGQGPEFLTYFQNEAQLEKSRLLSDRFSAERPKGSFSTLEIQRTEQGDSAMYLCASSLAQGEAYEQYFGPGTRLTVT.

The chain has TRBV27 and TRBJ2-5; 7 positions agree with TRBD1. V gave up 0 bases and J gave up 6 bases; unmatched junction bases: 4. The CDR3 covers 14 residues. Germline V gene lookup returns CDR1 MNHEY and CDR2 SMNVEV (reference sequence). The CDR3 spells CASSLSTGFKTQYF. The CDR3 DNA reads as TGTGCCAGCAGTTTATCGACAGGGTTTAAGACCCAGTACTTC.

This chain uses TRBV4-1 with TRBJ1-2, with 10 bases matching TRBD1. With V trimmed by 2 bases and J by 4 bases, 7 bases remained unmatched. Per germline, CDR1 MGHRA and CDR2 YSYEKL. The CDR3 length is 16 residues. The CDR3 here is CASSQRWDRGFYGYTF. The DNA of the CDR3 is TGCGCCAGCAGCCAACGTTGGGACAGGGGTTTCTATGGCTACACCTTC.

The J gene is TRBJ2-7, the V gene TRBV27; TRBD2 is a possible D gene (6 bases). The CDR3 covers 13 residues. Germline loops: CDR1 MNHEY, CDR2 SMNVEV (reference sequence). Trimming removed 2 bases from V and 7 bases from J, with 12 bases in between. The DNA of the CDR3 is TGTGCCAGCAGTTTAAACGCAGGGAGGGAGCAGTACTTC. Encoded protein: CASSLNAGREQYF.

The J gene is TRBJ1-1, the V gene TRBV18, with a weak D call TRBD1 (6 bases). V was trimmed by 3 bases and J by 10 bases, leaving 18 bases between them. In germline, CDR1 is KGHSH, CDR2 LQKENI. The CDR3 runs 14 residues. The CDR3 here is CASSPEQGMSGAFF. The CDR3 DNA follows: TGTGCCAGCTCACCCGAACAGGGTATGAGTGGAGCTTTCTTT.

This chain uses TRBV7-9 with TRBJ1-4, with 7 bases matching TRBD1. Germline assignment: CDR1 SEHNR and CDR2 FQNEAQ (reference sequence). Trimming at V came to 2 bases and at J to 0 bases, leaving 3 bases not matched to a gene. The CDR3 contains 16 residues. The CDR3 DNA reads TGTGCCAGCAGCTTAAGGGGGCCTGCAACTAATGAAAAACTGTTTTTT. Its protein is CASSLRGPATNEKLFF.

There are a few counts of this clone. The chain couples TRBV10-1 to TRBJ2-7; TRBD2 is a possible D gene (6 bases). Germline values: CDR1 WNHNN, CDR2 SYGVQD (reference sequence). Trimming shortened V by 3 bases and J by 0 bases, and 9 bases separated the two germline ends. The CDR3 spans 14 residues. This CDR3 is CASSESGLSYEQYF. DNA of the CDR3: TGCGCCAGCAGTGAAAGCGGGCTCTCCTACGAGCAGTACTTC.

The V and J genes are TRBV5-1 and TRBJ1-4; 7 nucleotides align to TRBD1. The CDR3 is 14 residues long. V was pared by 4 bases and J by 5 bases, with 5 bases of the junction left unmatched. Germline V gene sequence: CDR1 SGHRS, CDR2 YFSETQ. In DNA, the CDR3 is TGCGCCAGCAGCGCGACAGGGTCAAATGAAAAACTGTTTTTT. Translated: CASSATGSNEKLFF.

This chain uses TRBV6-5 with TRBJ1-1; 8 bases match TRBD1. Germline V CDR1 and CDR2: MNHEY, SVGAGI. The CDR3 has 13 amino acids. J lost 0 bases, V lost 10 bases, and 4 bases had no gene match. This chain's CDR3 is CATETGVNTEAFF. The CDR3 bases are TGTGCCACTGAGACAGGGGTGAACACTGAAGCTTTCTTT.

The CDR3 sequence: CASSYSSSRTYEQYF. In DNA, the CDR3 is TGTGCCAGCAGTTACTCGTCTAGCCGCACCTACGAGCAGTACTTC. The chain has TRBV6-5 and TRBJ2-7; D may be TRBD2 (5 bases). In germline, CDR1 is MNHEY, CDR2 SVGAGI. V shed 0 bases and J shed 2 bases, with 11 bases lying between them. The CDR3 covers 15 residues.

This clone was seen a handful of times. The chain links TRBV6-1 to TRBJ2-7; tentatively, D is TRBD1 (6 bases). Per germline, CDR1 MNHNS and CDR2 SASEGT. V was shortened by 1 base and J by 5 bases, with 18 bases between the two germline ends. This CDR3 is built from 16 residues. The CDR3 nucleotides are TGTGCCAGCAGTGAAGGTCGACAGGCGAGTTACCACGAGCAGTACTTC. It translates to CASSEGRQASYHEQYF.

The V gene is TRBV28, the J gene TRBJ2-7; TRBD2 is a possible D gene (6 bases). V was trimmed by 2 bases and J by 2 bases, leaving 10 bases between them. The CDR3 runs 14 residues. Germline V gives CDR1 MDHEN, CDR2 SYDVKM. CDR3 in amino acids: CASSLVAATYEQYF. The CDR3 DNA is TGTGCCAGCAGTTTAGTAGCGGCAACCTACGAGCAGTACTTC.

This clone was recorded once. This rearrangement joins TRBV28 to TRBJ2-4; D uncertain. The CDR3 runs 14 residues. The ends were cut back, 7 bases at V and 3 bases at J, with 13 bases in the middle. Germline CDR1 reads MDHEN; CDR2 reads SYDVKM. CDR3 nucleotides: TGTGCCAGCATCCCGGGTGGAGACAAAAACATTCAGTACTTC. Protein sequence: CASIPGGDKNIQYF.

This chain links TRBV5-6 with TRBJ1-2; TRBD1 matches 7 bases. CDR1 SGHDT and CDR2 YYEEEE come from the germline V gene. The CDR3 has 15 residues. The V and J ends lost 1 base and 2 bases, in that order; junction bases with no gene match: 5. CDR3 DNA sequence: TGTGCCAGCAGCTTGTATGCAGGGGGAAACTATGGCTACACCTTC. This codes for CASSLYAGGNYGYTF.

The CDR3 coding sequence is TGTGCCAGCAGCTTAGGGACTAGCGGAGATTGGGGCTACGAGCAGTACTTC. Its protein is CASSLGTSGDWGYEQYF. V and J are TRBV7-2 and TRBJ2-7; 10 nucleotides line up with TRBD2. CDR3 length equals 17 residues. Germline V lookup: CDR1 SGHTA, CDR2 FQGNSA. V shed 1 base, J shed 3 bases, and the junction held 9 bases outside the gene matches.

V and J are TRBV7-9 and TRBJ2-7, with 9 nucleotides matching TRBD2. After removal of 6 bases from V and 0 bases from J, the junction contained 0 bases not matched to a gene. CDR3 length equals 13 residues. The germline gives CDR1 SEHNR, CDR2 FQNEAQ (reference sequence). The CDR3 loop reads CASRTSGSYEQYF. DNA for the CDR3: TGTGCCAGCAGGACTAGCGGCTCCTACGAGCAGTACTTC.

Only a few counts were recorded for this clone. The V gene is TRBV6-6, the J gene TRBJ2-1; 13 bases agree with TRBD2. Per germline, CDR1 MNHNY and CDR2 SVGAGI (reference sequence). Germline trimming cut 6 bases from V and 1 base from J; bases unmatched to any gene: 3. The CDR3 extends over 16 amino acids. This chain's CDR3 is CASRKGLAGSYNEQFF. CDR3 in DNA: TGTGCCAGCAGAAAGGGACTAGCGGGATCCTACAATGAGCAGTTCTTC.

With respect to this clone: Relative to the germline gene, one junction end is altered; a read error may explain this. This chain joins TRBV7-7 and TRBJ2-5; D is uncertain. Germline V gives CDR1 SSHAT, CDR2 FNYEAQ (reference sequence). CDR3 length: 15 residues. CDR3 region: CASSLGSGYQETQYF. The CDR3 coding sequence is TGTGCTAGCAGCTTAGGATCCGGTTACCAAGAGACCCAGTACTTC.

The CDR3 coding sequence is TGTGCCGGGGGGGGAGATCCCTACGAGCAGTACTTC. Protein product: CAGGGDPYEQYF. The V call is TRBV2, the J call TRBJ2-7, with TRBD2 matching over 7 bases. This CDR3 has 12 amino acids. V was pared by 11 bases and J by 2 bases, with 6 bases of the junction left unmatched. Germline assignment: CDR1 SNHLY and CDR2 FYNNEI. Full variable domain (rest looked up from reference TRBV2 and TRBJ2-7): EPEVTQTPSHQVTQMGQEVILRCVPISNHLYFYWYRQILGQKVEFLVSFYNNEISEKSEIFDDQFSVERPDGSNFTLKIRSTKLEDSAMYFCAGGGDPYEQYFGPGTRLTVT.